This T cell receptor beta chain came from a study of shared clonotypes between healthy human individuals. General study results and limits: The study's rarefaction showed incomplete sorted-subset sequencing despite large depth.

Trimming took off 6 bases at V and 5 bases at J, with 10 bases between the two ends. Germline CDR1 reads DFQATT; CDR2 reads SNEGSKA (reference sequence). This CDR3 is built from 11 residues. Study processing details: For the immunoSEQ data, sequences were junction-only without quality scores, so filtering differed. Sequenced by immunoSEQ multiplex PCR; TCRdb stores in-frame clones only, minus some. V, J and clone size derive from that table, while D and trimming were established from the DNA sequence. The sample consists of under 1,100,000 clones, about 80% of them appearing once. To note about this clone: Its antigen is still unknown.

This TCR was recovered from a man aged 18 to 29 in good health. Some clones in this sample may be carry-over from other donors' samples. Sequencing used memory CD4+ T cells from PBMCs. Regarding subset: CD45RA-negative fraction. This chain links TRBV20-1 with TRBJ2-5; no firm D call. CDR3 region: CSAAARETQYF. For the CDR3, the DNA is TGCAGTGCCGCTGCGCGTGAGACCCAGTACTTC.